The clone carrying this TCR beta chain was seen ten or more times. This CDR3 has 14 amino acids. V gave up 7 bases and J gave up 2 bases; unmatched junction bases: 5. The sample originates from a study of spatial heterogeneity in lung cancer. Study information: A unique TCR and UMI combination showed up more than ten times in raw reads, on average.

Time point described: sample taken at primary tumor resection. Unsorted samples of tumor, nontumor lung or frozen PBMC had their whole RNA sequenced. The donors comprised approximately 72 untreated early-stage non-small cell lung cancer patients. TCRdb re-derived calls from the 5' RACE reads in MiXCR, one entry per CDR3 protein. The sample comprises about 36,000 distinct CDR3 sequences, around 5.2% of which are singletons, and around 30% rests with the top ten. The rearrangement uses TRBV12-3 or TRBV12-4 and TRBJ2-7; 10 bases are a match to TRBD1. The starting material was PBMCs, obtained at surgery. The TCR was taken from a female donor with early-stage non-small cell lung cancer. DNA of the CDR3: TGTGCCAGCAAATCAGGACAGGGGGCCTACGAGCAGTACTTC. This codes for CASKSGQGAYEQYF.